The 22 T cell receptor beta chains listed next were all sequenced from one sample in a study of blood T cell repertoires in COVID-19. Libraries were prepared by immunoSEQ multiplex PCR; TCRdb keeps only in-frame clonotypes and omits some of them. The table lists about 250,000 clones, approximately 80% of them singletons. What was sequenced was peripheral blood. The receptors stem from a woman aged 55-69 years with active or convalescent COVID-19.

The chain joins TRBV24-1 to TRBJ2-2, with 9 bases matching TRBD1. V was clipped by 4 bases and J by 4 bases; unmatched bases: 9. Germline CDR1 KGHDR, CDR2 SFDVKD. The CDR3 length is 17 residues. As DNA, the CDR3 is TGTGCCACCAGTGACCCCCGGACAGGGGATCCCACCGGGGAGCTGTTTTTT. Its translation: CATSDPRTGDPTGELFF.

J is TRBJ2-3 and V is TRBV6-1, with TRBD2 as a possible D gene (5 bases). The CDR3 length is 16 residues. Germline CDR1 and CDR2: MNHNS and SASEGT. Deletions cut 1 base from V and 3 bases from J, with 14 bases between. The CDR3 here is CASSEVGSVQTDTQYF. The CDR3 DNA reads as TGTGCCAGCAGTGAAGTTGGGAGCGTTCAGACAGATACGCAGTATTTT.

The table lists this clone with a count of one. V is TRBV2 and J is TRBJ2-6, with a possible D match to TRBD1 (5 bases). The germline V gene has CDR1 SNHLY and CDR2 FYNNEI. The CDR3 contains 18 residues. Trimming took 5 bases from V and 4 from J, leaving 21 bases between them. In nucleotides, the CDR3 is TGTGCCAGCAGTTTCCGGACATCCCATGTGTCGGGGGCCAACGTCCTGACTTTC. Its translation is CASSFRTSHVSGANVLTF.

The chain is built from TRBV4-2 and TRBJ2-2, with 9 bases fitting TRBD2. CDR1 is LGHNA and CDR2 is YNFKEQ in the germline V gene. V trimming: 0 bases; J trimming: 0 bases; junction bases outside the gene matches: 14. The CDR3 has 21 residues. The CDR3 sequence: CASSQEEFLAGFASNTGELFF. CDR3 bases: TGTGCCAGCAGCCAAGAAGAGTTTCTAGCGGGGTTCGCTTCGAACACCGGGGAGCTGTTTTTT.

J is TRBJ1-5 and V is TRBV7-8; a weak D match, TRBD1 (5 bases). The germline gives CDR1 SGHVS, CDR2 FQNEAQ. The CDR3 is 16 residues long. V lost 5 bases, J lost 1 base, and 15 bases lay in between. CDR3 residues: CASSTSRGGSNQPQHF. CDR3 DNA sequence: TGTGCCAGCAGCACCAGCCGGGGGGGGAGCAATCAGCCCCAGCATTTT.

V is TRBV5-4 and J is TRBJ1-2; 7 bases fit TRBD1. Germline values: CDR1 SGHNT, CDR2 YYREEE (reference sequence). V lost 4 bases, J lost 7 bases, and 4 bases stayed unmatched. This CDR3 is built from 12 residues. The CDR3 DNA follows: TGTGCCAGCAGCCGTGGGACAGCTGGCTACACCTTC. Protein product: CASSRGTAGYTF.

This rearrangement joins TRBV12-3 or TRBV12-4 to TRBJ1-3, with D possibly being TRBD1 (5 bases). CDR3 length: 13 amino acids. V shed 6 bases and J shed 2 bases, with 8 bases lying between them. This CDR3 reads CASRRGAGNTIYF. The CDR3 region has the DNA TGTGCCAGCAGACGGGGGGCTGGAAACACCATATATTTT.

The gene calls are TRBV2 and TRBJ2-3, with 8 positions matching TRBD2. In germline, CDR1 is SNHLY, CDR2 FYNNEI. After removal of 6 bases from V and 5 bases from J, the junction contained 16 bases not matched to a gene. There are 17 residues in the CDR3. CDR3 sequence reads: CASRPGTSSGSGDTQYF. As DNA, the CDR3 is TGTGCCAGCAGGCCCGGAACATCCAGCGGGAGTGGAGATACGCAGTATTTT.

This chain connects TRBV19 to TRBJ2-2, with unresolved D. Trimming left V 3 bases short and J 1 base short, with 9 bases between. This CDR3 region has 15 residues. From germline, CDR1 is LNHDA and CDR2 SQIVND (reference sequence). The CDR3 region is CASSMRLVNTGELFF. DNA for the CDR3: TGTGCCAGTAGTATGAGACTTGTGAACACCGGGGAGCTGTTTTTT.

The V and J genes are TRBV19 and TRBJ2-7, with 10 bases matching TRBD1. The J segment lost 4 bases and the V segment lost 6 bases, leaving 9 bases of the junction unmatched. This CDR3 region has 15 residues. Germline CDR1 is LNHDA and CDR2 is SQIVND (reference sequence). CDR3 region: CASRDGQGGRYEQYF. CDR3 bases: TGTGCCAGTAGAGATGGACAGGGGGGACGGTACGAGCAGTACTTC.

In DNA, the CDR3 is TGTGCCAGCAGCTGGCAAGCGACCTACAATGAGCAGTTCTTC. Translated: CASSWQATYNEQFF. The chain recombines TRBV2 with TRBJ2-1; D ambiguous. Per germline, CDR1 SNHLY and CDR2 FYNNEI. V was cut by 6 bases and J by 2 bases, with 11 bases left in between. The CDR3 totals 14 residues.

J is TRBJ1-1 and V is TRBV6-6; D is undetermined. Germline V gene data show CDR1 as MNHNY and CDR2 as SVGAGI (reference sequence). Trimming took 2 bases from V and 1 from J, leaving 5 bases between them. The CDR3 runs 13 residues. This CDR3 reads CASSYGPNTEAFF. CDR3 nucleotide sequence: TGTGCCAGCAGTTACGGCCCGAACACTGAAGCTTTCTTT.

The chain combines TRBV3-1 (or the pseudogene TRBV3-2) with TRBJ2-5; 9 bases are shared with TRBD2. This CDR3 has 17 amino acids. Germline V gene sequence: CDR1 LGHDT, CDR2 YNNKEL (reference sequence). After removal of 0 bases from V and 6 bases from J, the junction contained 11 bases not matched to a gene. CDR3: CASSQDTGGGAGKTQYF. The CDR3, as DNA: TGTGCCAGCAGCCAAGATACCGGCGGGGGGGCCGGTAAGACCCAGTACTTC.

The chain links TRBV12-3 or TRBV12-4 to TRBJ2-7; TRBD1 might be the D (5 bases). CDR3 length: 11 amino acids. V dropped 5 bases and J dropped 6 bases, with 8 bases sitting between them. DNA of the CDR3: TGTGCCAGCAGTCGACAGTCCGAGCAGTACTTC. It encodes CASSRQSEQYF.

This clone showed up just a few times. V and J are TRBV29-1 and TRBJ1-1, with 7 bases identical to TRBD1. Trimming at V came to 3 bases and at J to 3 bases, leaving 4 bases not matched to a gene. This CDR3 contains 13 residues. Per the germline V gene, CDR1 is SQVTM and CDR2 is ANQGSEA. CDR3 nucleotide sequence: TGCAGCGTTGACCCAACAGGGGACACTGAAGCTTTCTTT. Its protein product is CSVDPTGDTEAFF.

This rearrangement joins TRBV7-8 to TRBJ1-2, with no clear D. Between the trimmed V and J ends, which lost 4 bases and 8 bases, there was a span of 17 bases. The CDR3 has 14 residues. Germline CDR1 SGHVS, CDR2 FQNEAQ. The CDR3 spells CASSSTLNTRGYTF. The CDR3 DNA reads TGTGCCAGCAGCTCCACACTGAACACTAGAGGCTACACCTTC. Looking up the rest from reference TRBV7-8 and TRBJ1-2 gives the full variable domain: GAGVSQSPRYKVAKRGQDVALRCDPISGHVSLFWYQQALGQGPEFLTYFQNEAQLDKSGLPSDRFFAERPEGSVSTLKIQRTQQEDSAVYLCASSSTLNTRGYTFGSGTRLTVV.

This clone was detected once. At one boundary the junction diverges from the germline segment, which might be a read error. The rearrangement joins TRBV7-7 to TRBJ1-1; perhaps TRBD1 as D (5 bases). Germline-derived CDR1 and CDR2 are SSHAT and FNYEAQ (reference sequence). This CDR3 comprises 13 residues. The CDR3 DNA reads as TGTGCTAGCAGCTTAGGGGCGAACACTGAAGCTTTCTTT. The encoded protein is CASSLGANTEAFF.

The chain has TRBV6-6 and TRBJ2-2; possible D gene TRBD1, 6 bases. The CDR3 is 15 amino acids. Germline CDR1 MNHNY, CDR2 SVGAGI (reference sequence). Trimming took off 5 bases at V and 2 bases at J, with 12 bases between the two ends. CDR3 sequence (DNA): TGTGCCAGCAGTCGCTGGACAGATAACACCGGGGAGCTGTTTTTT. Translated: CASSRWTDNTGELFF.

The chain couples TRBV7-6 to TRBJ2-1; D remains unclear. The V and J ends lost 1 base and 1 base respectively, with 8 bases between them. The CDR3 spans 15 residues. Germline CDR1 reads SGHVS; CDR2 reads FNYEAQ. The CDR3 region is CASSLVSRSYNEQFF. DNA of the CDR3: TGTGCCAGCAGCTTAGTTTCTCGGTCCTACAATGAGCAGTTCTTC.

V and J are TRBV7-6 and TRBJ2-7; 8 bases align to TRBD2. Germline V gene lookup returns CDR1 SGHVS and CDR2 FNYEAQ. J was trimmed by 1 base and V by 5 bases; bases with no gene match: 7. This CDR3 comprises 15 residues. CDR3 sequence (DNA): TGTGCCAGCAGCAAAAAAATAGCGGGGTCCTACGAGCAGTACTTC. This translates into CASSKKIAGSYEQYF.

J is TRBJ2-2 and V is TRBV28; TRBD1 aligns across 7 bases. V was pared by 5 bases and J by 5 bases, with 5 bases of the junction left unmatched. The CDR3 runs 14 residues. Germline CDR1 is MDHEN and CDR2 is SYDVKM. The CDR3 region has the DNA TGTGCCAGCAGTCCTAGGGGGCAAACCGGGGAGCTGTTTTTT. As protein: CASSPRGQTGELFF.

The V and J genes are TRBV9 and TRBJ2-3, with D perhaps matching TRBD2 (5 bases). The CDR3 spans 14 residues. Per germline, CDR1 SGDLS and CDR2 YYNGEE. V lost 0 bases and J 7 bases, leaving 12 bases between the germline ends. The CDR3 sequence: CASSVVGHGNTQYF. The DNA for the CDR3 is TGTGCCAGCAGCGTAGTTGGGCACGGGAATACGCAGTATTTT.